The T cell receptor beta chain described here comes from a study of blood T cell dynamics during melanoma immunotherapy (dated by TCRdb to between 2020 and 2021). In terms of the full investigation: Patients had metastatic melanoma and received first-line pembrolizumab or nivolumab plus ipilimumab as standard of care in the United Kingdom. To identify early correlates of response, the study profiled peripheral T cell receptor repertoires in patients with metastatic melanoma before and after one cycle of checkpoint inhibitor therapy. Consecutive patients formed a training cohort, and a further independent group of patients from the same centre was pooled into an external validation set. Overall study outcomes, separate from this receptor: Patients who later achieved disease control showed a bifurcated PBMC repertoire reorganization at W3, with increased clonality or increased diversity, unlike progressors. The study was unable to establish whether the T cell clones driving the repertoire changes were melanoma-specific or instead reflected general immune activation. The relatively small sample size was acknowledged as potentially limiting generalization of the results.

The time point label here, explained by the study, means: week 3, after first cycle of checkpoint inhibitor. Blood samples were taken at two points: before treatment (T0) and at week 3 (W3), which came after the first cycle of checkpoint blockade. Except for a couple of patients with rapid clinical progression, response was assessed 12 weeks after the first infusion by RECIST 1.1; disease control meant complete response, partial response or stable disease. Patients were not eligible if they had prior systemic cancer treatment, concomitant immunosuppressant therapy or synchronous other active malignancies. Bulk PBMC and plasma cell-free DNA were both sequenced for TCR beta so that circulating cells and T cell turnover could be tracked. Lymphoprep and SepMate tubes were used to isolate PBMC from blood, and red cell lysis was then performed. QIAamp DNA Blood Mini kits were used to extract DNA from both PBMC and sorted T cell subsets.

For every bulk PBMC sample, a fixed 350 ng of DNA was loaded. The immunoSEQ TCRb Assay kit was used according to manufacturer instructions to amplify TCR beta CDR3 sequences from genomic DNA. The KAPA Library Quantification Kit for Illumina platforms was used to quantify pooled libraries by qPCR. Sequencing of the pooled libraries was done on an Illumina NextSeq 500, with clustering at 0.6-1.1 pM. As for the original processing: Analysis of the TCR data relied on immunoSEQ ANALYZER and the R LymphoSeq package. A rearrangement efficiency score was calculated as productive divided by the sum of productive and non-productive CDR3 sequences. Within each patient, timepoints were compared pairwise for clonality, measured with the Gini coefficient, and for diversity, measured with the Renyi index at alpha=1. Clonal relatedness, based on an edit distance of 3, and repertoire similarity, based on the Bhattacharyya coefficient, were both computed in LymphoSeq. To classify response, a linear discriminant analysis based on week-3 changes in clonality and diversity was built using the R MASS and caret packages. Entries here come from immuneACCESS through TCRdb and include only in-frame sequences with V and J called. Some clones fail to appear in such tables; in the studies checked, an unresolved V gene covers under half of the shortfall, and the cause of the remainder is unknown. V and J calls and clone size come straight from that table; D and trimming were deduced from the DNA. The sample table lists about 15,000 clones, 70% to 90% of them with a count of one. The ten top clones hold around 7.8% of the sample.

On this clone itself: No antigen is known for it. There are no base qualities to consult, and no much larger clone falls within one base.

From the cysteine up to the phenylalanine, the CDR3 has a length of 17 residues. The retained sequence is limited to the CDR3, 51 bases, with the frame set at the first base. From the germline V gene, CDR1 is SGHDN and CDR2 is FVKESK. V is pruned by 2 bases and J by 3 bases, leaving 11 bases of the junction without a gene match. The rearrangement joined TRBV14 to TRBJ2-7; 9 of the junction bases match TRBD1. The receptor comes from a human donor with melanoma. The sample was blood, taken from a patient treated with checkpoint blockade. The nucleotides are TGTGCCAGCAGCCAAAACGATCGGACAGGGGCGTTCTACGAGCAGTACTTC. It translates as CASSQNDRTGAFYEQYF.